This is a list of T cell receptor beta chains from one sample in a study of control samples from healthy donors and cancer patients. Profiling relied on immunoSEQ multiplex PCR, and the TCRdb table lists in-frame clones only, not all of them. The sample lists under 75,000 clones, about nine tenths occurring once. The specimen was PBMCs. The receptors derive from a woman aged 45 to 65 with colorectal cancer. CDR3s include the opening cysteine and the closing phenylalanine or tryptophan. The order of the fields is V gene, clone size, D gene, J gene, CDR3 DNA, CDR3 protein. D genes are given only for firm matches. Clone size is not always given. Where it is, it says once, few, many or a class for expanded clones.

TRBV4-1	.	.	TRBJ1-5	TGCGCCAGCAGCCCCCTGCCATCTGTGGGATATAGCAATCAGCCCCAGCATTTT	CASSPLPSVGYSNQPQHF
TRBV19	.	TRBD1	TRBJ2-7	TGTGCCAGTAGTATTAGGACAGGGGTTTCGTACGAGCAGTACTTC	CASSIRTGVSYEQYF
TRBV5-1	.	TRBD2	TRBJ2-5	TGCGCCAGCAGCTTGGGGACTAGCGGTAGTATAGAGACCCAGTACTTC	CASSLGTSGSIETQYF
TRBV5-5	.	TRBD1	TRBJ1-6	TGTGCCAGCAGCTTGCAGACAGGGAGGACTTCACCCCTCCACTTT	CASSLQTGRTSPLHF
TRBV28	once	.	TRBJ1-2	TGTGCCAGCCGAGAGCGATCGAGGGCGCGGGGCTACACCTTC	CASRERSRARGYTF
TRBV5-1	.	.	TRBJ2-3	TGCGCCAGCAGCTCGGACACCAGGGGCACAGATACGCAGTATTTT	CASSSDTRGTDTQYF
TRBV11-2	.	.	TRBJ2-6	TGTGCCAGCAGCCCGGGTTACTCTGGGGCCAACGTCCTGACTTTC	CASSPGYSGANVLTF
TRBV6-2/TRBV6-3	.	.	TRBJ1-2	TGTGCCAGCAGCCCCAACTATGGCTACACCTTC	CASSPNYGYTF
TRBV12-3/TRBV12-4	.	.	TRBJ1-4	TGTGCCAGCAGGGGGTACTCCGTTGAAAAACTGTTTTTT	CASRGYSVEKLFF
TRBV6-5	.	.	TRBJ1-5	TGTGCCAGCAGTTACGCCCTTGGGGGACAGCCCCAGCATTTT	CASSYALGGQPQHF
TRBV30	.	.	TRBJ2-3	TGTGCCTGGAGCCGGGGGCTCACAGATACGCAGTATTTT	CAWSRGLTDTQYF
TRBV4-1	.	TRBD1	TRBJ1-4	TGCGCCAGCAGCCCCTGGGGGACAGGGGTAGAAAAACTGTTTTTT	CASSPWGTGVEKLFF
TRBV10-1	once	.	TRBJ2-7	TGCGCCAGCACCGGACAGCTCTACGAGCAGTACTTC	CASTGQLYEQYF
TRBV19	few	.	TRBJ1-6	TGTGCCAGTAGTATAGCAGGTCTGCCCCTCCACTTT	CASSIAGLPLHF
TRBV3-1/TRBV3-2	.	.	TRBJ2-3	TGTGCCAGCAGCCGCCACGGCCCGGGTTACACAGATACGCAGTATTTT	CASSRHGPGYTDTQYF
TRBV5-1	.	TRBD1	TRBJ1-2	TGCGCCAGCAGCTTGGTACCGACAGGGGAAAACTATGGCTACACCTTC	CASSLVPTGENYGYTF